This T cell receptor (beta chain) is from a study of early T cells in non-severe SARS-CoV-2 infection. Study-level information: With bulk RNA from unsorted whole blood as input, sequencing yielded unpaired chains. Study outcomes and limitations: VDJdb-based annotation leaned toward anti-spike CD8 responses and missed private and CD4 specificities.

The CDR3 is made up of 11 amino acids. Per the germline V gene, CDR1 is SQVTM and CDR2 is ANQGSEA. V was pared by 7 bases and J by 4 bases, with 9 bases between. The sample holds many counts of this clonotype. The target antigen is unknown. The library protocol tagged individual cDNA molecules with unique molecular identifiers. TCRdb re-derived calls from the 5' RACE reads in MiXCR, one entry per CDR3 protein. The data show about 83,000 distinct CDR3 sequences, with roughly 13% seen just once and about 1.4% held by the top ten. The sequence came from an adult who was a healthcare worker with PCR-confirmed SARS-CoV-2 infection or an uninfected control (not recorded which). Material for sequencing was whole blood. The J gene is TRBJ2-3, the V gene TRBV29-1, with D maybe TRBD2 (5 bases). DNA for the CDR3: TGCAGCGGTGGCGGGCCAGATACGCAGTATTTT. It specifies CSGGGPDTQYF.